This TCR beta chain was sequenced for a study of blood T cell repertoires in COVID-19. Study summary: Collection of acute and convalescent COVID-19 samples took place in the United States, Italy and Spain. In each case, the material was cDNA or gDNA derived from T cells, B-cell-depleted T cells, or PBMCs.

In the authors' workflow: Nucleated cell number was recorded as an estimate derived from reference gene primer amplification. Profiling relied on immunoSEQ multiplex PCR, and the TCRdb table lists in-frame clones only, not all of them. V and J calls and clone size come straight from that table; D and trimming were deduced from the DNA. The profile covers thousands of clones, with more than 65% appearing a single time and less than 15% taken by the ten largest. The CDR3 is 10 amino acids. V lost 4 bases, J lost 9 bases, and 7 bases lay in between. Per the germline V gene, CDR1 is SQVTM and CDR2 is ANQGSEA.

This sequence was found in a man in his fifties or sixties with acute or convalescent COVID-19. Sequenced: peripheral blood. V and J are TRBV29-1 and TRBJ2-1, with a weak D call TRBD2 (5 bases). The CDR3 is CSVGGGEQFF. The CDR3 region has the DNA TGCAGCGTTGGTGGAGGTGAGCAGTTCTTC.